A single sample gave rise to the 4 T cell receptor beta chains below, sequenced in a study of prognosis after radiotherapy for stage I lung cancer. It was by two-round multiplex PCR that TCR beta CDR3 was amplified from genomic DNA. Primers (each specific to one TRBV or TRBJ gene) were used in first-round PCR. TCRdb ran MiXCR on the multiplex PCR reads and lists one entry per CDR3 protein. The table lists roughly 15,000 distinct CDR3 sequences, more than 15% of them singletons, with 35% to 45% in the top ten. Specimen: PBMCs, collected before or after stereotactic body radiation therapy (not recorded which). These TCRs come from a donor at least 50 years old with non-small cell lung cancer.

Ten or more counts support this clonotype. The chain joins TRBV6-1 to TRBJ2-7; D gene uncertain. There are 17 residues in the CDR3. Germline CDR1 reads MNHNS; CDR2 reads SASEGT. V was trimmed by 0 bases and J by 2 bases, leaving 17 bases between them. In DNA, the CDR3 is TGTGCCAGCAGTGAAGCCGCCACGGCAGCTGGAACCTACGAGCAGTACTTC. Its protein product is CASSEAATAAGTYEQYF.

This clonotype has a count of ten or more. The J gene is TRBJ2-1, the V gene TRBV12-3 or TRBV12-4; D perhaps matches TRBD1 (6 bases). Between the trimmed V and J ends, which lost 3 bases and 5 bases, there was a span of 8 bases. CDR3 size: 13 residues. CDR3: CASSLGHNNEQFF. In DNA form, the CDR3 reads TGTGCCAGCAGTTTGGGACATAACAATGAGCAGTTCTTC.

In its sample, this clonotype was seen a few times. Since a much larger clone is just one base distant, this may be a read error. The CDR3 end shows no conserved phenylalanine or tryptophan, and so a read error is likely. V gene TRBV5-5 combines with J gene TRBJ1-1; D unclear. Deletions cut 0 bases from V and 0 bases from J, with 3 bases between. Germline CDR1 SGHKS, CDR2 YYEKEE (reference sequence). The CDR3 has 13 amino acids. The CDR3 DNA follows: TGTGCCAGCAGCTTGGTGGTGAACACTGAAGCTTTCTCT. It specifies CASSLVVNTEAFS.

By share, this clonotype ranks as medium-sized. The chain is built from TRBV11-3 and TRBJ2-1; D is undetermined. Deletions cut 3 bases from V and 4 bases from J, with 16 bases between. The germline V gene has CDR1 SGHNT and CDR2 YENEEA. This CDR3 spans 16 amino acids. The CDR3 loop is CASSFPARIKYNEQFF. As DNA, the CDR3 is TGTGCCAGCAGCTTTCCGGCCAGGATAAAATACAATGAGCAGTTCTTC.